This TCR beta chain stems from a study of response to subunit inactivated influenza vaccine. General study points: Authors suggested few new T cells are recruited by each seasonal influenza vaccination.

TCRdb used MiXCR to reprocess the RT-PCR reads, holding one entry per CDR3 protein. The table shows 300,000 to 350,000 distinct CDR3 sequences, with 21% occurring only once. V was shortened by 5 bases and J by 0 bases, with 14 bases between the two germline ends. CDR1 DFQATT and CDR2 SNEGSKA come from the germline V gene (reference sequence). The CDR3 is made up of 15 amino acids. Points on this clonotype: Its antigen is unidentified.

Specimen: PBMCs from blood, collected 21 months after vaccination. This receptor was taken from a man aged 50 to 75 who received an inactivated influenza vaccine. This chain links TRBV20-1 with TRBJ2-1, with D unresolved. The CDR3 loop reads CSAGVGLNSYNEQFF. The CDR3 coding sequence is TGCAGTGCTGGGGTTGGGCTTAACTCCTACAATGAGCAGTTCTTC.